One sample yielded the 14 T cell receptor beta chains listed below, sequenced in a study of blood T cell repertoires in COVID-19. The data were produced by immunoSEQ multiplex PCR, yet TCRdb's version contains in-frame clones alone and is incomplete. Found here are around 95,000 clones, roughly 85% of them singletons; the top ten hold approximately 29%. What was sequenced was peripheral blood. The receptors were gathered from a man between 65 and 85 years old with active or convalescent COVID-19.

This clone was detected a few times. CDR3 amino acids: CASSLVASGTHEQYF. CDR3 nucleotides: TGTGCCAGCAGCTTAGTGGCTAGCGGGACCCACGAGCAGTACTTC. The chain is built from TRBV11-1 and TRBJ2-7; TRBD2 agrees at 9 bases. This CDR3 has 15 residues. Germline CDR1 reads SGHAT; CDR2 reads FQDESV (reference sequence). Unmatched junction bases numbered 6, after V lost 1 base and J lost 5 bases. The variable domain in full, with the rest retrieved from reference TRBV11-1 and TRBJ2-7, is EAEVAQSPRYKITEKSQAVAFWCDPISGHATLYWYRQILGQGPELLVQFQDESVVDDSQLPKDRFSAERLKGVDSTLKIQPAELGDSAMYLCASSLVASGTHEQYFGPGTRLTVT.

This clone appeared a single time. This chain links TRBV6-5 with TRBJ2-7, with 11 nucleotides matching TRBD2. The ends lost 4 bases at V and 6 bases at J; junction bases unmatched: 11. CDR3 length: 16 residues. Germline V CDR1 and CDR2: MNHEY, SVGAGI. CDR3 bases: TGTGCCAGCAGTTCCCCGTCGGGTAGCGGGAGGGCCGAGCAGTACTTC. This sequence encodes CASSSPSGSGRAEQYF.

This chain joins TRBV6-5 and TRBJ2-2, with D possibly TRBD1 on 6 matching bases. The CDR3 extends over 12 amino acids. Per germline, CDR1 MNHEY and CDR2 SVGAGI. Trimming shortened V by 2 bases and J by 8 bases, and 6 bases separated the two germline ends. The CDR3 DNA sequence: TGTGCCAGCAGTTACAGGGGGGGGGAGCTGTTTTTT. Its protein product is CASSYRGGELFF.

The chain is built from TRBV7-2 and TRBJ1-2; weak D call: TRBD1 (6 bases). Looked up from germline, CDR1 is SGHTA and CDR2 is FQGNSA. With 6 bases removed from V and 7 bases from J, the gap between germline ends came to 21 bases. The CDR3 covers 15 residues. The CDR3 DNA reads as TGTGCCAGCAGACCCCCGAGCGGCAGGGGATTTGGCTACACCTTC. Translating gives CASRPPSGRGFGYTF.

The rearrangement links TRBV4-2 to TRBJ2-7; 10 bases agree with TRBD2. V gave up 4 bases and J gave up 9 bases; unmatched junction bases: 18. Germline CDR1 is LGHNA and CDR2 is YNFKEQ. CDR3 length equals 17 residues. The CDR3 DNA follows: TGTGCCAGCAGCCCCTCCGCAGGGACTAGCGTGACAATATTGCAGTACTTC. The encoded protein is CASSPSAGTSVTILQYF.

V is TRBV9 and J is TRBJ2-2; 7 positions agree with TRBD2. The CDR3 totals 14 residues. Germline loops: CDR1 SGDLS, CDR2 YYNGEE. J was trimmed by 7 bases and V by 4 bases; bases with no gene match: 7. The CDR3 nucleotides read TGTGCCAGCAGCATCCTGACTAGCCGCGGGGAGCTGTTTTTT. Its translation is CASSILTSRGELFF.

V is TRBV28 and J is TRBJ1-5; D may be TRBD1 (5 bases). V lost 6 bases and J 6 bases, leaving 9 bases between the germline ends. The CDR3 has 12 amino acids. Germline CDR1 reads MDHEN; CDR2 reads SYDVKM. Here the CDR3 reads CASRQGGQPQHF. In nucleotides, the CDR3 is TGTGCCAGCAGGCAGGGAGGTCAGCCCCAGCATTTT.

CDR3 sequence reads: CATSDPRLLAGDSYNEQFF. In DNA form, the CDR3 reads TGTGCCACCAGTGATCCCCGACTCCTAGCGGGAGATTCCTACAATGAGCAGTTCTTC. The chain has TRBV24-1 and TRBJ2-1; 10 bases line up with TRBD2. CDR1 and CDR2 from the germline V gene are KGHDR and SFDVKD. V lost 3 bases, J lost 1 base, and 11 bases stayed unmatched. This CDR3 comprises 19 residues.

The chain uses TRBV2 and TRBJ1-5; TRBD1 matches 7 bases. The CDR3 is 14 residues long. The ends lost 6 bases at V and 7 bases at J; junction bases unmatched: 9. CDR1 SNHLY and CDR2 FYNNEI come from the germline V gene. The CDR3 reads CASRADRVKQPQHF. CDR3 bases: TGTGCCAGCAGGGCTGACAGGGTTAAACAGCCCCAGCATTTT.

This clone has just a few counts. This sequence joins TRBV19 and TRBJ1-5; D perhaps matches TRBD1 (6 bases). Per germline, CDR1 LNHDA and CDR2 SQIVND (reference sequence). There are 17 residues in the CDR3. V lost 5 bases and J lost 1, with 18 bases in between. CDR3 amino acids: CASSLTGSLESNQPQHF. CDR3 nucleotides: TGTGCCAGTAGTTTAACAGGGAGTTTGGAAAGCAATCAGCCCCAGCATTTT. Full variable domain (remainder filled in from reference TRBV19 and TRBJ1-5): DGGITQSPKYLFRKEGQNVTLSCEQNLNHDAMYWYRQDPGQGLRLIYYSQIVNDFQKGDIAEGYSVSREKKESFPLTVTSAQKNPTAFYLCASSLTGSLESNQPQHFGDGTRLSIL.

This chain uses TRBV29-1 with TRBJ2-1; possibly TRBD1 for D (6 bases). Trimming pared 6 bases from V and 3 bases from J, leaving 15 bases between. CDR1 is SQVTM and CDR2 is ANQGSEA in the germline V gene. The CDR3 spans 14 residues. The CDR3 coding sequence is TGCAGCGTCGTACCGGGACACCTCTACAATGAGCAGTTCTTC. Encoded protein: CSVVPGHLYNEQFF.

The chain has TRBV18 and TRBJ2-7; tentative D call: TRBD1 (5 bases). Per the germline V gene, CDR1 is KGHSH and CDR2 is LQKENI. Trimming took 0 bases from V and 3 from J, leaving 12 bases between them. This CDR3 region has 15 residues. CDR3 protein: CASSPPTVRIYEQYF. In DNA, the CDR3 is TGTGCCAGCTCACCACCGACAGTAAGGATCTACGAGCAGTACTTC.

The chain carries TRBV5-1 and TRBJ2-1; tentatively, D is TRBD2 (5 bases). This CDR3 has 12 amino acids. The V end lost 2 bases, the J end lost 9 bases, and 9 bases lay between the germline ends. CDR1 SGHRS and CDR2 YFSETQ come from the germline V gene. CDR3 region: CASSFGGSEQFF. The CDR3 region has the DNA TGCGCCAGCAGCTTTGGTGGGAGTGAGCAGTTCTTC.

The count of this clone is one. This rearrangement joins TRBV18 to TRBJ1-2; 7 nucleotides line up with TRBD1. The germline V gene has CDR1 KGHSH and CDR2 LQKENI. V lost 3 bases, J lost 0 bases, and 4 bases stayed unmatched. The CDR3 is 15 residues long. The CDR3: CASSPGTEANYGYTF. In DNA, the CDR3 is TGTGCCAGCTCACCGGGGACAGAGGCTAACTATGGCTACACCTTC.